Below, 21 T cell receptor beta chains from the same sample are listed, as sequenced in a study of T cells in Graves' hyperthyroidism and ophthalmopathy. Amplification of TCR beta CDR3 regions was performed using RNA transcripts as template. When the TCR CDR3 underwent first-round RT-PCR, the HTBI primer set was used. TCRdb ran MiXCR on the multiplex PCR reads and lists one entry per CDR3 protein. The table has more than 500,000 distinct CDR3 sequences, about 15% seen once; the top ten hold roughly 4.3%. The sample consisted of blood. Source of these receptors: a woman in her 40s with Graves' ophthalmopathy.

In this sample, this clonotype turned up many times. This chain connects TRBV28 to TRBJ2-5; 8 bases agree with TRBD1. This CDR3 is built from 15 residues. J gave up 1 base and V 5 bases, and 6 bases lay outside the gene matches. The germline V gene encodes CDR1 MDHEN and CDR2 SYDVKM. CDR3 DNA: TGTGCCAGCAGTCGGATCAGGGGGCCCCAAGAGACCCAGTACTTC. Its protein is CASSRIRGPQETQYF.

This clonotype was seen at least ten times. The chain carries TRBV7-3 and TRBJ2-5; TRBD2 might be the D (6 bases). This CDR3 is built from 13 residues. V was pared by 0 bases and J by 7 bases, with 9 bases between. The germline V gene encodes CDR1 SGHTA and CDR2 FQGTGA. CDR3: CASSLTAEGTQYF. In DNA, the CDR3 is TGTGCCAGCAGCTTAACAGCGGAGGGGACCCAGTACTTC. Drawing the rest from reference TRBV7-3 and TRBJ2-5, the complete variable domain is GAGVSQTPSNKVTEKGKYVELRCDPISGHTALYWYRQSLGQGPEFLIYFQGTGAADDSGLPNDRFFAVRPEGSVSTLKIQRTERGDSAVYLCASSLTAEGTQYFGPGTRLLVL.

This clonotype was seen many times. The CDR3 bases are TGTGCCAGCAGTTTGAGCAGGGTAAACATTCAGTACTTC. Amino acids: CASSLSRVNIQYF. The chain recombines TRBV27 with TRBJ2-4, with D maybe TRBD1 (5 bases). The length of the CDR3 is 13 residues. V shed 3 bases and J shed 6 bases, with 9 bases lying between them. Germline V gives CDR1 MNHEY, CDR2 SMNVEV (reference sequence).

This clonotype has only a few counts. CDR3 sequence (DNA): TGTGCCAGCAGTACGACAGGGAGGAGGATGAACACTGAAGCTTTCTTT. Residues: CASSTTGRRMNTEAFF. The chain couples TRBV27 to TRBJ1-1; 7 bases are shared with TRBD1. In germline, CDR1 is MNHEY, CDR2 SMNVEV (reference sequence). This CDR3 spans 16 amino acids. J was trimmed by 0 bases and V by 5 bases; bases with no gene match: 9.

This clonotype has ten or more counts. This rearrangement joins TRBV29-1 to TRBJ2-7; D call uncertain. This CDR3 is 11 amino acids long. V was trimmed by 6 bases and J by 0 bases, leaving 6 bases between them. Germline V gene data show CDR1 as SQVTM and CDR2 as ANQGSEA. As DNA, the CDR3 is TGCAGCGTCGCTTACTCCTACGAGCAGTACTTC. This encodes CSVAYSYEQYF.

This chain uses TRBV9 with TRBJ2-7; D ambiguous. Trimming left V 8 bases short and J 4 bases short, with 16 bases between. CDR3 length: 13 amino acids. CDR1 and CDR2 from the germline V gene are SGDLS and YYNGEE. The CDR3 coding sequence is TGTGCCAGTTCGATCAACCCCTTTTACGAGCAGTACTTC. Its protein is CASSINPFYEQYF. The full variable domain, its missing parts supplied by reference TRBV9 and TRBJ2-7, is DSGVTQTPKHLITATGQRVTLRCSPRSGDLSVYWYQQSLDQGLQFLIQYYNGEERAKGNILERFSAQQFPDLHSELNLSSLELGDSALYFCASSINPFYEQYFGPGTRLTVT.

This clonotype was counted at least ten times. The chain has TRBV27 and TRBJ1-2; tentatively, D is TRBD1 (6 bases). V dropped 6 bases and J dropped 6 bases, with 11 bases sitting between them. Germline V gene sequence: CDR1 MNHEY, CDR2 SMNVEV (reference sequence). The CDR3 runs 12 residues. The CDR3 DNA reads TGTGCCAGCAGGGGTAGGGGGAATGGCTACACCTTC. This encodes CASRGRGNGYTF.

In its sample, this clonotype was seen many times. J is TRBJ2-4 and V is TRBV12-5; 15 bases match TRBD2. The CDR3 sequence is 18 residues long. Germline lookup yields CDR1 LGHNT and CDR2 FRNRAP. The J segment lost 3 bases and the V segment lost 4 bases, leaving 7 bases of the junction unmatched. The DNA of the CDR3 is TGTGCTAGTGGTTGGGGGACTAGCGGGAGGCGCCGCAAAAACATTCAGTACTTC. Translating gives CASGWGTSGRRRKNIQYF.

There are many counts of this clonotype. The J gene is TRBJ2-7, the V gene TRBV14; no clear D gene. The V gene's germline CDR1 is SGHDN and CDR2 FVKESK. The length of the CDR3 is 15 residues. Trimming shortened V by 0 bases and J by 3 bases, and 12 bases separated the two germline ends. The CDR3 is CASSQEVAPIYEQYF. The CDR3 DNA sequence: TGTGCCAGCAGCCAAGAAGTGGCCCCCATCTACGAGCAGTACTTC. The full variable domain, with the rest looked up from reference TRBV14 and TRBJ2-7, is EAGVTQFPSHSVIEKGQTVTLRCDPISGHDNLYWYRRVMGKEIKFLLHFVKESKQDESGMPNNRFLAERTGGTYSTLKVQPAELEDSGVYFCASSQEVAPIYEQYFGPGTRLTVT.

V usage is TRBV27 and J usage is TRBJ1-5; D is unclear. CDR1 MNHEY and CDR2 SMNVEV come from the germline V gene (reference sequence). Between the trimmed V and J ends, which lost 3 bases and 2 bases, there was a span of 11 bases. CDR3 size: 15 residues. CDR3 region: CASSFRPTGNQPQHF. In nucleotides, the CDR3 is TGTGCCAGCAGTTTTAGGCCCACGGGCAATCAGCCCCAGCATTTT.

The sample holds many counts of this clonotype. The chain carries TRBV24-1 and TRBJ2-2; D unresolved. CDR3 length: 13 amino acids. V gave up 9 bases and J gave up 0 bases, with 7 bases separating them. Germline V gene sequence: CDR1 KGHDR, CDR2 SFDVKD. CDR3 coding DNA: TGTGCCACCGGACGACCGAACACCGGGGAGCTGTTTTTT. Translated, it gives CATGRPNTGELFF.

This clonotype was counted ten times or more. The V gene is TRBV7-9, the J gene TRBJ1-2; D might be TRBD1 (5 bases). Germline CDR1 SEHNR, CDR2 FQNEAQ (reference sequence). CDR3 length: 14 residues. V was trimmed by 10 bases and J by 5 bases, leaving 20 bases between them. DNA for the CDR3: TGTGCCATCGATTCTGCTTGGGGACCGTATGGCTACACCTTC. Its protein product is CAIDSAWGPYGYTF. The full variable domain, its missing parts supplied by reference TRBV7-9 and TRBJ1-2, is DTGVSQNPRHKITKRGQNVTFRCDPISEHNRLYWYRQTLGQGPEFLTYFQNEAQLEKSRLLSDRFSAERPKGSFSTLEIQRTEQGDSAMYLCAIDSAWGPYGYTFGSGTRLTVV.

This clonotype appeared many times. The CDR3, as DNA: TGTGCCAGCACCCGGGGCTGGCGGGGGTACACCGGGGAGCTGTTTTTT. This gives the protein CASTRGWRGYTGELFF. The chain uses TRBV12-3 or TRBV12-4 and TRBJ2-2; 7 nucleotides line up with TRBD2. The CDR3 is 16 residues long. V gave up 7 bases and J gave up 3 bases; unmatched junction bases: 11.

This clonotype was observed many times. The CDR3 region is CASSLLLTGGYEQYF. The CDR3 DNA reads as TGTGCCAGCAGTTTATTGTTGACGGGAGGCTACGAGCAGTACTTC. The chain has TRBV28 and TRBJ2-7; TRBD2 matches at 7 bases. The CDR3 has 15 amino acids. The V and J ends lost 1 base and 3 bases, in that order; junction bases with no gene match: 6. Germline loops: CDR1 MDHEN, CDR2 SYDVKM.

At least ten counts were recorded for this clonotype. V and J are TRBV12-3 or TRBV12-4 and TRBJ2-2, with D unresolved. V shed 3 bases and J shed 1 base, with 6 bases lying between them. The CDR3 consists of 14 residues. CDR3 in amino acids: CASSFAGNTGELFF. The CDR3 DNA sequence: TGTGCCAGCAGTTTTGCAGGGAACACCGGGGAGCTGTTTTTT.

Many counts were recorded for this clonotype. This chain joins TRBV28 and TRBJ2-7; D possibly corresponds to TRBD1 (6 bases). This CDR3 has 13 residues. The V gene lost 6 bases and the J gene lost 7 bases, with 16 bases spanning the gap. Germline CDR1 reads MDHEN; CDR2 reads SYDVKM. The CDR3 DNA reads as TGTGCCAGCAGCCCGACAGGCCCTTGGGAGCAGTACTTC. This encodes CASSPTGPWEQYF.

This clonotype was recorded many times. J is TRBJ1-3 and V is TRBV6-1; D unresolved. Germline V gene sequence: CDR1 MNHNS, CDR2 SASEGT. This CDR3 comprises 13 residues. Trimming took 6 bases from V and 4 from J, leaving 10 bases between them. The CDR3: CASREADGNTIYF. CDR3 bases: TGTGCCAGCAGGGAGGCAGACGGAAACACCATATATTTT.

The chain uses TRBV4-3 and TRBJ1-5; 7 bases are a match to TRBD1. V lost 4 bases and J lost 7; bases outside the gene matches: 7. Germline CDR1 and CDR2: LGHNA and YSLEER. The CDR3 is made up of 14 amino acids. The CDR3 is CASSRFTGAQPQHF. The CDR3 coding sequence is TGCGCCAGCAGCCGATTTACAGGGGCCCAGCCCCAGCATTTT.

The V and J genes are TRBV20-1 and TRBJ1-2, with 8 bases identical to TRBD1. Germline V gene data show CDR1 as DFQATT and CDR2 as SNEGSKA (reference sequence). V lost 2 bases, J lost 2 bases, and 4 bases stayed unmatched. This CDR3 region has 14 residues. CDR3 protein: CSARPTGGNYGYTF. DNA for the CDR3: TGCAGTGCTAGACCAACAGGGGGGAACTATGGCTACACCTTC.

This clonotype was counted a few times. CDR3 DNA sequence: TGTGCCAGCAGCTTGACAGGGGCGGACACCATATATTTT. The encoded protein is CASSLTGADTIYF. This chain links TRBV5-5 with TRBJ1-3; 7 nucleotides agree with TRBD1. V lost 1 base, J lost 8 bases, and 3 bases stayed unmatched. Germline lookup yields CDR1 SGHKS and CDR2 YYEKEE (reference sequence). This CDR3 region has 13 residues. The full variable domain, in which reference TRBV5-5 and TRBJ1-3 provide the parts outside the CDR3, is DAGVTQSPTHLIKTRGQQVTLRCSPISGHKSVSWYQQVLGQGPQFIFQYYEKEERGRGNFPDRFSARQFPNYSSELNVNALLLGDSALYLCASSLTGADTIYFGEGSWLTVV.

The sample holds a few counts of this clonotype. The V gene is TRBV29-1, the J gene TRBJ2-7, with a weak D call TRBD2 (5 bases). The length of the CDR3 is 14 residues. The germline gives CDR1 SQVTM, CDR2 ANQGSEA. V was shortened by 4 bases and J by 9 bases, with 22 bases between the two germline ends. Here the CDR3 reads CSVVDPGVGEGQYF. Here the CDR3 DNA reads TGCAGCGTTGTCGACCCCGGGGTGGGCGAGGGGCAGTACTTC.